The table lists the clone carrying this T cell receptor (beta chain) with a count of one. The sample comes from a study of control samples from healthy donors and cancer patients. Sequenced by immunoSEQ multiplex PCR; TCRdb stores in-frame clones only, minus some. The sample holds 77,000 or so clones; roughly 89% are singletons and the top ten take approximately 14%. This sequence originates from a young man in good health. The sample consisted of blood.

This CDR3 reads CASSQIRDPNQPQHF. In DNA, the CDR3 is TGCGCCAGCAGCCAAATCCGGGACCCCAATCAGCCCCAGCATTTT. This chain uses TRBV4-1 with TRBJ1-5; D perhaps matches TRBD1 (5 bases). In germline, CDR1 is MGHRA, CDR2 YSYEKL. The germline V and J ends were trimmed by 2 bases and 3 bases, with 11 bases remaining between them. The CDR3 runs 15 residues.